This is a list of T cell receptor beta chains from one sample in a study of blood T cell repertoires in COVID-19. Sequencing was performed with immunoSEQ multiplex PCR; in TCRdb, only in-frame clones are kept and a portion is missing. In the table there are 150,000 to 200,000 clones, around 84% of which are singletons. Sequenced input: peripheral blood. These receptors originate from a woman older than 75 with acute or convalescent COVID-19. CDR3s include the opening cysteine and the closing phenylalanine or tryptophan. A D gene is named only where the DNA matches it firmly. For some rows the clone size is stated as once, few or many, or as a class when expanded; others skip it.

abundance	v_gene	d_gene	j_gene	CDR3aa	CDR3nt
-	TRBV11-2	TRBD1	TRBJ1-1	CASSLVATKTGVASFF	TGTGCCAGCAGCTTAGTGGCGACTAAAACAGGGGTCGCGTCTTTCTTT
once	TRBV6-5	-	TRBJ2-5	CASSYILTGAQYF	TGTGCCAGCAGTTATATACTCACGGGGGCCCAGTACTTC
-	TRBV9	-	TRBJ2-1	CASSVWTRGRYNEQFF	TGTGCCAGCAGCGTATGGACTCGGGGTCGATACAATGAGCAGTTCTTC
-	TRBV19	TRBD1	TRBJ2-5	CASSIRAFGTGGLRMYQETQYF	TGTGCCAGTAGTATAAGGGCTTTCGGGACAGGTGGGTTAAGGATGTACCAAGAGACCCAGTACTTC
-	TRBV28	-	TRBJ1-2	CASRAGESNYGYTF	TGTGCCAGCAGGGCAGGGGAATCTAACTATGGCTACACCTTC
few	TRBV11-3	-	TRBJ2-3	CASSPSPLYTQYF	TGTGCCAGCAGCCCGAGCCCCTTGTATACGCAGTATTTT
once	TRBV11-2	-	TRBJ2-3	CASALRTGTDTQYF	TGTGCCAGCGCGCTCCGGACAGGCACAGATACGCAGTATTTT
-	TRBV5-1	TRBD2	TRBJ2-7	CASIRDPSGSYEQYF	TGCGCCAGCATCCGGGATCCTAGCGGGAGTTACGAGCAGTACTTC
-	TRBV4-3	-	TRBJ1-1	CASSQGKRAFF	TGCGCCAGCAGCCAAGGGAAGCGAGCTTTCTTT
few	TRBV7-2	TRBD1	TRBJ1-2	CASSFPGQGAGGYTF	TGTGCCAGCAGCTTCCCGGGACAGGGGGCAGGTGGCTACACCTTC
-	TRBV18	TRBD1	TRBJ2-2	CASSEGQPNTGELFF	TGTGCCAGCTCAGAGGGACAGCCGAACACCGGGGAGCTGTTTTTT
-	TRBV10-3	-	TRBJ1-3	CATDTGRNLNGNTIYF	TGTGCCACGGACACTGGGCGGAATCTTAATGGAAACACCATATATTTT
few	TRBV11-2	TRBD2	TRBJ2-1	CASSSTSGGGYNEQFF	TGTGCCAGCAGCTCCACTAGCGGGGGAGGATACAATGAGCAGTTCTTC
-	TRBV20-1	-	TRBJ2-6	CSASRGGSSGANVLTF	TGCAGTGCTAGTCGGGGTGGGAGCTCTGGGGCCAACGTCCTGACTTTC
-	TRBV18	-	TRBJ2-7	CASSPQPGTYEQYF	TGTGCCAGCTCACCACAACCAGGGACCTACGAGCAGTACTTC
few	TRBV6-5	TRBD2	TRBJ2-7	CASSPGTSDFYEQYF	TGTGCCAGCAGTCCCGGGACTAGCGATTTCTACGAGCAGTACTTC
-	TRBV19	-	TRBJ1-2	CASKLTGTSNYGYTF	TGTGCCAGTAAATTGACAGGAACTTCTAACTATGGCTACACCTTC
few	TRBV5-1	-	TRBJ2-2	CASSFGAGELFF	TGCGCCAGCAGCTTCGGGGCCGGGGAGCTGTTTTTT
-	TRBV27	-	TRBJ2-7	CASSPLQDSSYEQYF	TGTGCCAGCAGCCCCTTACAGGATAGCTCCTACGAGCAGTACTTC
-	TRBV5-1	TRBD2	TRBJ2-1	CASSSPPLAAGIF	TGCGCCAGCAGCTCGCCGCCGCTAGCGGCGGGGATCTTC
-	TRBV9	-	TRBJ1-1	CASSASQDVGHPSVAFF	TGTGCCAGCAGCGCGAGTCAAGATGTGGGACATCCTTCGGTAGCTTTCTTT
-	TRBV7-9	-	TRBJ2-7	CASSLVAAEQYF	TGTGCCAGCAGCTTAGTCGCGGCCGAGCAGTACTTC
-	TRBV7-9	TRBD2	TRBJ2-2	CASSLVGGGARTGELFF	TGTGCCAGCAGCTTAGTCGGCGGGGGGGCCCGCACCGGGGAGCTGTTTTTT
-	TRBV27	TRBD2	TRBJ2-1	CASSFLSGTGYNEQFF	TGTGCCAGCAGTTTCCTTAGCGGGACTGGATACAATGAGCAGTTCTTC